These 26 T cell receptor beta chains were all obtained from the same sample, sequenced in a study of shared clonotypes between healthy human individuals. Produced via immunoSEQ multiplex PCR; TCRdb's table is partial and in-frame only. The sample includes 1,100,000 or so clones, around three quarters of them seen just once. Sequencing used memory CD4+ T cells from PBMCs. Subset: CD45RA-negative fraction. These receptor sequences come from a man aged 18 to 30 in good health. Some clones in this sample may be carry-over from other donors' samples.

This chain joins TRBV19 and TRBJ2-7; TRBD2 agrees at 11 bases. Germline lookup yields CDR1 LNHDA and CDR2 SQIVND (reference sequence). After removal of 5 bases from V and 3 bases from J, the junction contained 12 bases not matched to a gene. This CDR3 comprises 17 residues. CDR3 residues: CASSLRPGTSGRYEQYF. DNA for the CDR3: TGTGCCAGTAGTCTTCGCCCCGGGACTAGCGGCCGCTACGAGCAGTACTTC.

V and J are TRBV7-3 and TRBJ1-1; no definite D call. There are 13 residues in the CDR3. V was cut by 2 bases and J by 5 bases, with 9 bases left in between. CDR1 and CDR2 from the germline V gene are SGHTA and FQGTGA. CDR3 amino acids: CASSLDMRTEAFF. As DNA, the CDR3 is TGTGCCAGCAGCTTAGACATGCGGACTGAAGCTTTCTTT.

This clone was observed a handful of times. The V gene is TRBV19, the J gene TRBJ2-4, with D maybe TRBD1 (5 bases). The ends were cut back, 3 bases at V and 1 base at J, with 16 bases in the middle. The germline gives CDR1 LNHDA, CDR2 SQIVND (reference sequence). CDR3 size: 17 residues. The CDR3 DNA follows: TGTGCCAGTAGTATCCTCCAGGGTTTCGTGGCCAAAAACATTCAGTACTTC. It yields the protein CASSILQGFVAKNIQYF.

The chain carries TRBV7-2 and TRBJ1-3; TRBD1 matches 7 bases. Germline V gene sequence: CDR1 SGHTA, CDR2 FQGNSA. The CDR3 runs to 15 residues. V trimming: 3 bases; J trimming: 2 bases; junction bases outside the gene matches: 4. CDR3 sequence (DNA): TGTGCCAGCAGCTTCCCCACAGGGGCTGGAAACACCATATATTTT. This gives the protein CASSFPTGAGNTIYF.

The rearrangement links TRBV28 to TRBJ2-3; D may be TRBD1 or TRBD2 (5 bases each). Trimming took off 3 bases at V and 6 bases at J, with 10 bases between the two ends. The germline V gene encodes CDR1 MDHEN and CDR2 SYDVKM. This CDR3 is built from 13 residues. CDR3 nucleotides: TGTGCCAGCAGTTTCGGGGCAGGGGATACGCAGTATTTT. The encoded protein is CASSFGAGDTQYF.

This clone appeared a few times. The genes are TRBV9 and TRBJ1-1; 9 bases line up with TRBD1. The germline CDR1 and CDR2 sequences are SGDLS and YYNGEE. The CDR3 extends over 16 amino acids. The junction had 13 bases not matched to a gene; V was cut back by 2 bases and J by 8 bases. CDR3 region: CASSVITGGATAEAFF. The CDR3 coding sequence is TGTGCCAGCAGCGTGATTACAGGGGGCGCTACGGCGGAAGCTTTCTTT.

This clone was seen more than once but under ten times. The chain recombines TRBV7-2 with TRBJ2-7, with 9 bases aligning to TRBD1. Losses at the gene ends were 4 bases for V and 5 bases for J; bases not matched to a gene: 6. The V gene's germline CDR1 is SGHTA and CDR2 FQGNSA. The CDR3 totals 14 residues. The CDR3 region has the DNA TGTGCCAGCAGCTCTGGACAGGGGTTAAACGAGCAGTACTTC. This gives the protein CASSSGQGLNEQYF.

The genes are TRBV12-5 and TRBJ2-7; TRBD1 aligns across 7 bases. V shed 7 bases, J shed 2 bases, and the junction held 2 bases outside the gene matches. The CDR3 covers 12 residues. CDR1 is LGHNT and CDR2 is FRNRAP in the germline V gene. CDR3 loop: CASAGQTYEQYF. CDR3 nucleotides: TGTGCTAGTGCGGGACAGACCTACGAGCAGTACTTC. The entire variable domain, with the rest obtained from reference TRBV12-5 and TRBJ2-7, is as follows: DARVTQTPRHKVTEMGQEVTMRCQPILGHNTVFWYRQTMMQGLELLAYFRNRAPLDDSGMPKDRFSAEMPDATLATLKIQPSEPRDSAVYFCASAGQTYEQYFGPGTRLTVT.

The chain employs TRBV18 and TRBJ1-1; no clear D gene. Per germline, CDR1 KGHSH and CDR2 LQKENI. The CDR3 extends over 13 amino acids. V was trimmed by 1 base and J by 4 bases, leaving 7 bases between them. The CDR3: CASSPRRRTEAFF. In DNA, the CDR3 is TGTGCCAGCTCACCACGAAGGCGCACTGAAGCTTTCTTT.

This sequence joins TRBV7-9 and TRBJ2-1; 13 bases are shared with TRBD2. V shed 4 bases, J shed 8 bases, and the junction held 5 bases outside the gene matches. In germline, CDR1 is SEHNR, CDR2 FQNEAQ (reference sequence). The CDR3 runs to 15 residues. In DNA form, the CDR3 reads TGTGCCAGCAGCTCGGGACTAGCGGGAAGGGATGAGCAGTTCTTC. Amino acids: CASSSGLAGRDEQFF.

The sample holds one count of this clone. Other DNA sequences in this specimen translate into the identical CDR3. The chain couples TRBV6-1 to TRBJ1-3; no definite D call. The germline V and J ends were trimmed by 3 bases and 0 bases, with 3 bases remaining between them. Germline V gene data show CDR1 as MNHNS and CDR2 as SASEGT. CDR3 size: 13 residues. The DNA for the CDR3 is TGTGCCAGCAGTGAGGTCTCTGGAAACACCATATATTTT. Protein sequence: CASSEVSGNTIYF.

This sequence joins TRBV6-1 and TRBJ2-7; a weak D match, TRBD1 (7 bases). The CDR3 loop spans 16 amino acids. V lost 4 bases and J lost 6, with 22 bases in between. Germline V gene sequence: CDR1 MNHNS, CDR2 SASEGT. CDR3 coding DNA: TGTGCCAGCAGTGCTAAAGGACAGGCCGTAGCGGTCGAGCAGTACTTC. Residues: CASSAKGQAVAVEQYF.

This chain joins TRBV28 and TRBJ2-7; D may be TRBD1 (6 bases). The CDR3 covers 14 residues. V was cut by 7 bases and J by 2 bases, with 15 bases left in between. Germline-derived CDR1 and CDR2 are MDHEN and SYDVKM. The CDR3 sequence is CASMMSGVPYEQYF. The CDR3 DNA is TGTGCCAGCATGATGTCAGGGGTACCCTACGAGCAGTACTTC.

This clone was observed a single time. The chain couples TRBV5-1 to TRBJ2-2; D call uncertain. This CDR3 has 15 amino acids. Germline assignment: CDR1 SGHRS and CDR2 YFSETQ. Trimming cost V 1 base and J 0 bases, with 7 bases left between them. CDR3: CASSLFATNTGELFF. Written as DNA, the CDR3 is TGCGCCAGCAGCTTGTTTGCAACGAACACCGGGGAGCTGTTTTTT.

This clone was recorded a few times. The CDR3 loop reads CASNPQSITDTQYF. Written as DNA, the CDR3 is TGTGCCAGCAACCCACAATCAATTACAGATACGCAGTATTTT. The V call is TRBV2, the J call TRBJ2-3; D is unresolved. The V end lost 7 bases, the J end lost 3 bases, and 14 bases lay between the germline ends. Germline V gene data show CDR1 as SNHLY and CDR2 as FYNNEI. The CDR3 is 14 amino acids.

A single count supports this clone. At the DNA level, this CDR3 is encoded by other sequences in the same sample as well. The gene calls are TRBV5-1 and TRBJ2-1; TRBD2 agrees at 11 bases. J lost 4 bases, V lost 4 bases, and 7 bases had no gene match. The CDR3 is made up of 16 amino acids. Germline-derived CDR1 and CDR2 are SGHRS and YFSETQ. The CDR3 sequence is CASSTGLAGGYNEQFF. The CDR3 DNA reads TGCGCCAGCAGCACGGGGCTAGCGGGAGGATACAATGAGCAGTTCTTC.

DNA for the CDR3: TGTGCCAGCAGTGAGGACAGGGCGGTCACCGGGGAGCTGTTTTTT. This codes for CASSEDRAVTGELFF. The V and J genes are TRBV2 and TRBJ2-2; 8 bases are a match to TRBD1. The CDR3 loop spans 15 amino acids. Germline V gives CDR1 SNHLY, CDR2 FYNNEI. J lost 4 bases, V lost 3 bases, and 4 bases had no gene match.

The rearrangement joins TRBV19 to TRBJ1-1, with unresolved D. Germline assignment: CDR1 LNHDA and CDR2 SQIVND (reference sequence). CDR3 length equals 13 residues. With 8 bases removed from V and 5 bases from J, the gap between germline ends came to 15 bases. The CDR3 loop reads CASSSGPRTEAFF. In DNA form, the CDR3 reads TGTGCCAGTTCTAGTGGGCCCAGGACTGAAGCTTTCTTT.

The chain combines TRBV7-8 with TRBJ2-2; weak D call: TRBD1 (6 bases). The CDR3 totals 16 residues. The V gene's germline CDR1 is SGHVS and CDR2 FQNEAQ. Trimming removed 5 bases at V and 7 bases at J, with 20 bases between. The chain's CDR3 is CASSPQPGHPRGELFF. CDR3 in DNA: TGTGCCAGCAGCCCACAACCGGGACATCCCCGCGGGGAGCTGTTTTTT.

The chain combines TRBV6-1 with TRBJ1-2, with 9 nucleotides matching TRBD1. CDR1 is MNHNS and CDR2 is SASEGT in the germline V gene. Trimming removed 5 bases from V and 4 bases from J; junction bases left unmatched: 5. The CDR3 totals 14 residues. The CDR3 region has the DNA TGTGCCAGCAGTTGGGACAGGGACTCCTATGGCTACACCTTC. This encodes CASSWDRDSYGYTF.

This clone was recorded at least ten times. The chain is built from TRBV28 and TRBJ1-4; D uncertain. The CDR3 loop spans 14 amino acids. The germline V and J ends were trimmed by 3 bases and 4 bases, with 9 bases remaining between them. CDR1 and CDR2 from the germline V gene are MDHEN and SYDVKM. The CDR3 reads CASSFWSDNEKLFF. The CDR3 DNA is TGTGCCAGCAGTTTTTGGTCGGATAATGAAAAACTGTTTTTT.

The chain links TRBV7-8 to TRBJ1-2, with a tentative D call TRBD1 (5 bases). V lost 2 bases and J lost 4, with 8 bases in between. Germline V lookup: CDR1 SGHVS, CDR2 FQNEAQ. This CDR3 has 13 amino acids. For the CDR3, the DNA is TGTGCCAGCAGCTTACAGGGCTTCTATGGCTACACCTTC. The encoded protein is CASSLQGFYGYTF.

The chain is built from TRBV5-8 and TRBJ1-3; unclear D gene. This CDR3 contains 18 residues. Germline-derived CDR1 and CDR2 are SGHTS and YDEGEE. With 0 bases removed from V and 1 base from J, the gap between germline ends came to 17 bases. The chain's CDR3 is CASSLGRYTWDSGNTIYF. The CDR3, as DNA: TGTGCCAGCAGCTTGGGCCGGTATACCTGGGATTCTGGAAACACCATATATTTT.

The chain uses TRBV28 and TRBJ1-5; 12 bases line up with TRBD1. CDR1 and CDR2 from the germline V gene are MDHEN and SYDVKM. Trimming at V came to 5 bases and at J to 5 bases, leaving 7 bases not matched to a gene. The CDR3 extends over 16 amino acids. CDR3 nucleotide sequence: TGTGCCAGCAGTCCAGAGGGGACAGGGGGCTATCAGCCCCAGCATTTT. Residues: CASSPEGTGGYQPQHF.

The CDR3 DNA reads as TGTGCCAGCAGCCTAGACCGGACTCTTAACTATGGCTACACCTTC. Translated: CASSLDRTLNYGYTF. The V gene is TRBV7-9, the J gene TRBJ1-2, with D uncertain. Trimming took 5 bases from V and 1 from J, leaving 14 bases between them. The CDR3 sequence is 15 residues long. Germline-derived CDR1 and CDR2 are SEHNR and FQNEAQ (reference sequence).

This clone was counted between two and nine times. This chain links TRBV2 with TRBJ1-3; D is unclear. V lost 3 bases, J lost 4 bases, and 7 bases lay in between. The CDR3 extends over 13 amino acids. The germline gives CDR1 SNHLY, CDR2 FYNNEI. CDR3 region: CASSDQRGNTIYF. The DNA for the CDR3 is TGTGCCAGCAGTGACCAGCGAGGAAACACCATATATTTT.